The entry below describes one TCR beta chain. Its antigen remains unidentified. This entry belongs to a study of T cell responses to AZD1222 COVID-19 vaccine. Assay used: immunoSEQ multiplex PCR; TCRdb lists only in-frame clones, some missing. The sample yields about 34,000 clones, about four fifths seen once. Study-level points and caveats: Clonal diversity may have been underestimated in mostly white British donors. Seropositivity was recorded at baseline in only six AZD1222 recipients.

The clonotype was recovered from an adult who received the AZD1222 COVID-19 vaccine. This material consisted of peripheral blood, taken 28 days after the second AZD1222 dose.

The CDR3 protein is CASSPPGANTEAFF. Here the CDR3 DNA reads TGCGCCAGCAGCCCCCCAGGGGCGAACACTGAAGCTTTCTTT. The genes are TRBV5-1 and TRBJ1-1, with D possibly being TRBD1 (6 bases). Germline CDR1 reads SGHRS; CDR2 reads YFSETQ. CDR3 size: 14 residues. V shed 4 bases and J shed 1 base, with 11 bases lying between them.